These 24 T cell receptor beta chains originate from one sample sequenced in a study of control samples from healthy donors and cancer patients. Assay: immunoSEQ multiplex PCR; the TCRdb copy retains only in-frame clones and omits some. The data hold roughly 100,000 clones, with about nine tenths observed a single time. Sequenced input: blood. The receptor source for this set is a human donor in good health. The donor label of this sample is uncertain.

Only one count was recorded for this clone. The CDR3 sequence: CASSLETSGGDYNEQFF. The CDR3 DNA follows: TGTGCCAGCAGCTTGGAGACTAGCGGGGGGGATTACAATGAGCAGTTCTTC. This chain links TRBV5-8 with TRBJ2-1, with 14 bases identical to TRBD2. The V segment lost 0 bases and the J segment 4 bases; nucleotides outside the gene matches: 3. The CDR3 has 17 amino acids. Germline CDR1 SGHTS, CDR2 YDEGEE.

The chain carries TRBV19 and TRBJ1-6; 9 bases are a match to TRBD1. In germline, CDR1 is LNHDA, CDR2 SQIVND (reference sequence). V shed 5 bases and J 9 bases; nucleotides not matched to a gene: 11. CDR3 size: 16 residues. CDR3 region: CASSQSRGQGTSPLHF. As DNA, the CDR3 is TGTGCCAGTAGTCAATCCCGGGGACAGGGTACTTCACCCCTCCACTTT.

V is TRBV10-3 and J is TRBJ1-2; a possible D gene is TRBD1 (5 bases). Germline V gene lookup returns CDR1 ENHRY and CDR2 SYGVKD. V was shortened by 4 bases and J by 8 bases, with 14 bases between the two germline ends. The CDR3 totals 13 residues. CDR3 amino acids: CAISGRQKWGYTF. DNA for the CDR3: TGTGCCATCAGTGGGCGACAGAAGTGGGGCTACACCTTC.

J is TRBJ1-5 and V is TRBV19; no clear D gene. CDR1 is LNHDA and CDR2 is SQIVND in the germline V gene (reference sequence). The CDR3 length is 13 residues. Trimming left V 7 bases short and J 2 bases short, with 9 bases between. CDR3 sequence reads: CASTRERNQPQHF. The CDR3 nucleotides read TGTGCCAGTACTAGGGAGCGCAATCAGCCCCAGCATTTT.

The genes are TRBV6-1 and TRBJ1-5; D is uncertain. Looked up from germline, CDR1 is MNHNS and CDR2 is SASEGT. Trimming took off 2 bases at V and 2 bases at J, with 7 bases between the two ends. The CDR3 has 14 amino acids. The DNA of the CDR3 is TGTGCCAGCAGTGAACGTGCGGGCAATCAGCCCCAGCATTTT. It specifies CASSERAGNQPQHF.

The gene calls are TRBV24-1 and TRBJ1-1; D is unclear. Trimming removed 8 bases at V and 0 bases at J, with 6 bases between. CDR1 KGHDR and CDR2 SFDVKD come from the germline V gene. The CDR3 is 12 residues long. The CDR3 sequence is CATMGLNTEAFF. CDR3 nucleotides: TGTGCCACCATGGGTTTGAACACTGAAGCTTTCTTT.

V is TRBV10-2 and J is TRBJ1-1; no reliable D call. V lost 1 base and J 11 bases, leaving 11 bases between the germline ends. This CDR3 has 12 amino acids. CDR1 is WSHSY, CDR2 SAAADI, per germline. In DNA, the CDR3 is TGCGCCAGCAGTGAGTTCGGGGTTCGGGCTTTCTTT. Protein product: CASSEFGVRAFF.

The V call is TRBV6-5, the J call TRBJ2-4; D gene uncertain. Trimming cost V 2 bases and J 0 bases, with 5 bases left between them. Germline CDR1 MNHEY, CDR2 SVGAGI. This CDR3 spans 14 amino acids. In DNA, the CDR3 is TGTGCCAGCAGTTACAGGCTAGCCAAAAACATTCAGTACTTC. Its protein product is CASSYRLAKNIQYF.

V and J are TRBV6-2 or TRBV6-3 and TRBJ1-4; D gene ambiguous. Germline CDR1 reads MNHEY; CDR2 reads SVGEGT. V was clipped by 6 bases and J by 7 bases, with 15 bases between them. The CDR3 has 14 residues. The CDR3: CASSQTLSSEKLFF. In DNA form, the CDR3 reads TGTGCCAGCAGCCAAACATTATCCAGTGAAAAACTGTTTTTT.

This chain joins TRBV10-3 and TRBJ1-1, with D possibly matching TRBD1 (6 bases). The CDR3 runs 14 residues. Trimming pared 6 bases from V and 4 bases from J, leaving 15 bases between. Germline V lookup: CDR1 ENHRY, CDR2 SYGVKD. CDR3 residues: CAIRTHREGTEAFF. CDR3 bases: TGTGCCATCAGAACACACAGGGAAGGCACTGAAGCTTTCTTT.

The count of this clone is one. V usage is TRBV10-3 and J usage is TRBJ1-5, with no clear D. The CDR3 consists of 13 residues. Per germline, CDR1 ENHRY and CDR2 SYGVKD. With 2 bases removed from V and 7 bases from J, the gap between germline ends came to 9 bases. CDR3 sequence: CAISERVEQPQHF. As DNA, the CDR3 is TGTGCCATCAGTGAGAGGGTGGAGCAGCCCCAGCATTTT.

This chain connects TRBV15 to TRBJ2-1, with D possibly being TRBD1 or TRBD2 (5 bases each). CDR1 LNHNV and CDR2 YYDKDF come from the germline V gene (reference sequence). The CDR3 contains 15 residues. Trimming removed 4 bases at V and 2 bases at J, with 12 bases between. The chain's CDR3 is CATSTGTAPYNEQFF. The CDR3 DNA reads TGTGCCACCAGCACCGGGACCGCGCCCTACAATGAGCAGTTCTTC.

This clone was observed a single time. The J gene is TRBJ2-5, the V gene TRBV5-4; 11 bases map to TRBD2. V trimming: 4 bases; J trimming: 2 bases; junction bases outside the gene matches: 10. CDR1 and CDR2 from the germline V gene are SGHNT and YYREEE (reference sequence). This CDR3 is 17 amino acids long. In DNA form, the CDR3 reads TGTGCCAGCAGCACCCCTGGGCTAGCGGGGGGACAAGAGACCCAGTACTTC. Encoded protein: CASSTPGLAGGQETQYF.

The rearrangement uses TRBV10-3 and TRBJ1-1; D remains ambiguous. Trimming removed 3 bases at V and 1 base at J, with 6 bases between. The CDR3 contains 13 residues. The germline CDR1 and CDR2 sequences are ENHRY and SYGVKD. The CDR3 is CAISDKGNTEAFF. CDR3 nucleotide sequence: TGTGCCATCAGTGACAAGGGGAACACTGAAGCTTTCTTT.

The chain is built from TRBV7-6 and TRBJ1-2, with 7 bases lining up with TRBD1. V gave up 0 bases and J gave up 8 bases; unmatched junction bases: 3. The CDR3 loop spans 13 amino acids. Per germline, CDR1 SGHVS and CDR2 FNYEAQ. The CDR3 here is CASSLAAGGGYTF. The CDR3, as DNA: TGTGCCAGCAGCTTAGCGGCAGGGGGGGGCTACACCTTC. Based on the CDR3 plus reference TRBV7-6 and TRBJ1-2, the full variable domain is GAGVSQSPRYKVTKRGQDVALRCDPISGHVSLYWYRQALGQGPEFLTYFNYEAQQDKSGLPNDRFSAERPEGSISTLTIQRTEQRDSAMYRCASSLAAGGGYTFGSGTRLTVV.

The rearrangement links TRBV6-5 to TRBJ2-2, with D perhaps TRBD1 (6 bases). The germline V and J ends were trimmed by 6 bases and 6 bases, with 11 bases remaining between them. Germline V gene data show CDR1 as MNHEY and CDR2 as SVGAGI. There are 13 residues in the CDR3. The CDR3 region is CASRLRGSGELFF. CDR3 in DNA: TGTGCCAGCAGACTCAGGGGTTCCGGGGAGCTGTTTTTT.

V is TRBV3-1 (or the pseudogene TRBV3-2) and J is TRBJ2-3, with D possibly TRBD2 on 5 matching bases. Germline CDR1 is LGHDT and CDR2 is YNNKEL (reference sequence). Trimming shortened V by 1 base and J by 0 bases, and 5 bases separated the two germline ends. This CDR3 is built from 14 residues. CDR3 sequence (DNA): TGTGCCAGCAGCCAAGGAGGGAGCACAGATACGCAGTATTTT. Translating it yields CASSQGGSTDTQYF.

The V and J genes are TRBV2 and TRBJ2-2; TRBD1 is a possible D gene (6 bases). The V and J ends lost 0 bases and 6 bases respectively, with 8 bases between them. This CDR3 region has 14 residues. The germline CDR1 and CDR2 sequences are SNHLY and FYNNEI. The CDR3 region is CASSEAGQPGELFF. The CDR3 nucleotides are TGTGCCAGCAGTGAAGCTGGACAGCCCGGGGAGCTGTTTTTT.

The chain combines TRBV27 with TRBJ2-7; no reliable D call. Germline V gene sequence: CDR1 MNHEY, CDR2 SMNVEV (reference sequence). The CDR3 consists of 14 residues. The V and J ends lost 6 bases and 4 bases respectively, with 16 bases between them. Written as DNA, the CDR3 is TGTGCCAGCAGCCTGCAATATGGATCTTACGAGCAGTACTTC. Translating it yields CASSLQYGSYEQYF.

J is TRBJ2-3 and V is TRBV7-2, with D possibly TRBD1 on 6 matching bases. The CDR3 runs 15 residues. The ends were cut back, 5 bases at V and 0 bases at J, with 12 bases in the middle. The germline gives CDR1 SGHTA, CDR2 FQGNSA. The CDR3 nucleotides read TGTGCCAGCAGCCCCTTGGGGGCAAGCACAGATACGCAGTATTTT. As protein: CASSPLGASTDTQYF.

This chain connects TRBV10-1 to TRBJ2-3; perhaps TRBD1 as D (6 bases). V lost 3 bases, J lost 2 bases, and 12 bases lay in between. Germline V lookup: CDR1 WNHNN, CDR2 SYGVQD (reference sequence). The CDR3 has 15 amino acids. In DNA, the CDR3 is TGCGCCAGCAGTGACGAGGGGGTGACCACAGATACGCAGTATTTT. The encoded protein is CASSDEGVTTDTQYF.

This clone was picked up one time. The chain recombines TRBV6-1 with TRBJ2-3, with 9 nucleotides matching TRBD2. This CDR3 has 18 amino acids. V lost 0 bases and J lost 2; bases outside the gene matches: 9. Per germline, CDR1 MNHNS and CDR2 SASEGT. This CDR3 reads CASSEAGVAGAHTDTQYF. CDR3 bases: TGTGCCAGCAGTGAAGCGGGGGTAGCGGGGGCCCACACAGATACGCAGTATTTT.

The CDR3 region has the DNA TGCGCCAGCAGCCGGGAGGGACAGGGAGGCACCGGGGAGCTGTTTTTT. Its translation is CASSREGQGGTGELFF. The V call is TRBV4-1, the J call TRBJ2-2; 9 bases are a match to TRBD1. Per germline, CDR1 MGHRA and CDR2 YSYEKL. Trimming removed 4 bases from V and 4 bases from J; junction bases left unmatched: 7. The CDR3 loop spans 16 amino acids.

This chain joins TRBV7-2 and TRBJ1-2; D may be TRBD1 (6 bases). Trimming removed 3 bases at V and 7 bases at J, with 12 bases between. CDR3 length: 13 amino acids. CDR1 and CDR2 from the germline V gene are SGHTA and FQGNSA. The CDR3 region is CASSLQGSSGYTF. Here the CDR3 DNA reads TGTGCCAGCAGCTTGCAGGGGAGTAGTGGCTACACCTTC. Combining the CDR3 with reference TRBV7-2 and TRBJ1-2 gives the whole variable domain GAGVSQSPSNKVTEKGKDVELRCDPISGHTALYWYRQSLGQGLEFLIYFQGNSAPDKSGLPSDRFSAERTGGSVSTLTIQRTQQEDSAVYLCASSLQGSSGYTFGSGTRLTVV.